The clone carrying this T cell receptor beta chain was seen only a few times. Germline values: CDR1 LNHNV, CDR2 YYDKDF (reference sequence). The CDR3 runs to 14 residues. V was shortened by 0 bases and J by 1 base, with 6 bases between the two germline ends. The entry originates in a study of spatial heterogeneity in lung cancer. Time point defined: blood at routine non-recurrence follow-up after resection. TCRdb processed the 5' RACE reads anew with MiXCR; each CDR3 protein has one entry. The data contain fewer than 45,000 distinct CDR3 sequences, about 11% of them singletons. Source: PBMCs, taken at follow-up. This TCR came from a female donor with early-stage non-small cell lung cancer. The gene calls are TRBV15 and TRBJ1-1, with D tentatively TRBD1 (5 bases). The CDR3 nucleotides read TGTGCCACCAGCAGAGAGGGGGGGAACACTGAAGCTTTCTTT. It encodes CATSREGGNTEAFF.